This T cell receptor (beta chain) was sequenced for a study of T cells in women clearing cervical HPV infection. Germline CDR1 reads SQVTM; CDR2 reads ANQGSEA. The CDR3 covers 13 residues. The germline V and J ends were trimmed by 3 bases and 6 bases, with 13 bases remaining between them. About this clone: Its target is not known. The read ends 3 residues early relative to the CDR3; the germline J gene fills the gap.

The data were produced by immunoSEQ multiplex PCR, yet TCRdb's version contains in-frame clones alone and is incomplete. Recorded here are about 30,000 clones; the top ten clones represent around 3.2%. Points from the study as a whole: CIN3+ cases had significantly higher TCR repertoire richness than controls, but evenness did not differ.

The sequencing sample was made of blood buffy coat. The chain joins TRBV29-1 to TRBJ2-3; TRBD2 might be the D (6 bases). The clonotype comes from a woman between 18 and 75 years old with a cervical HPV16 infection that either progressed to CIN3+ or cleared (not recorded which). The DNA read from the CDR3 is TGCAGCGTTGATCTGCGGGGTGGTGATACG. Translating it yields CSVDLRGGDT. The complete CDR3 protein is CSVDLRGGDTQYF.